The 4 T cell receptor beta chains reported below all come from one sample, sequenced in a study of blood T cells in healthy people across ages. PCR was performed a second time for about 7 to 11 cycles using a sample-barcoded 5' primer and a J-beta primer mix. TCRdb called the 5' RACE reads again in MiXCR, with one record for every CDR3 protein. Found here are about 1.8 million distinct CDR3 sequences, about 50% of them singletons; the top ten hold approximately 2.1%. The sample comprised blood. Source of these receptors: a woman in her 40s in good health.

This chain uses TRBV12-3 or TRBV12-4 with TRBJ2-2, with D perhaps TRBD1 or TRBD2 (5 bases each). V dropped 1 base and J dropped 7 bases, with 10 bases sitting between them. The CDR3 runs to 14 residues. The CDR3 here is CASSLVGAGGELFF. Here the CDR3 DNA reads TGTGCCAGCAGTTTAGTCGGGGCCGGCGGGGAGCTGTTTTTT.

This clonotype was detected once. The rearrangement uses TRBV20-1 and TRBJ2-7; no firm D call. Trimming took 3 bases from V and 0 from J, leaving 9 bases between them. The CDR3 is made up of 13 amino acids. CDR1 DFQATT and CDR2 SNEGSKA come from the germline V gene (reference sequence). The CDR3, as DNA: TGCAGTGCTAGTACCCTGAGCTCCTACGAGCAGTACTTC. This gives the protein CSASTLSSYEQYF.

This clonotype was detected only a few times. The V call is TRBV4-1, the J call TRBJ2-1, with D possibly TRBD1 on 8 matching bases. The CDR3 is made up of 16 amino acids. CDR1 and CDR2 (germline): MGHRA, YSYEKL. Trimming stripped 2 bases from V and 4 bases from J, with 15 bases between. DNA of the CDR3: TGCGCCAGCAGCCAACCCGACAGGGGAGGGTACAATGAGCAGTTCTTC. Amino acids: CASSQPDRGGYNEQFF.

This clonotype was observed a few times. The chain links TRBV10-3 to TRBJ2-4; a weak D match, TRBD1 (6 bases). This CDR3 is 14 amino acids long. V lost 10 bases, J lost 2 bases, and 15 bases lay in between. CDR1 is ENHRY, CDR2 SYGVKD, per germline. CDR3 protein: CANDAQGSKNIQYF. CDR3 in DNA: TGTGCCAACGATGCTCAGGGGTCCAAAAACATTCAGTACTTC.